One TCR beta chain is described in this entry. The CDR3 runs 15 residues. Germline assignment: CDR1 LNHDA and CDR2 SQIVND (reference sequence). V was shortened by 5 bases and J by 2 bases, with 12 bases between the two germline ends. This sample was taken from a study of blood T cell repertoires in COVID-19. Assay: immunoSEQ multiplex PCR; the TCRdb copy retains only in-frame clones and omits some. The sample lists roughly 180,000 clones, around 88% occurring once. Recovered status applied to Cohort 3 donors who had two consecutive negative PCRs. It also applied to those with clearance or with symptom resolution.

The chain has TRBV19 and TRBJ2-2; D gene unclear. The sequencing input was PBMCs or T cells enriched from blood (not recorded which). The sequence was collected from a woman in her twenties or thirties who had recovered from COVID-19. CDR3 DNA: TGTGCCAGTAGTGTGGTCCCAGGAAACACCGGGGAGCTGTTTTTT. As protein: CASSVVPGNTGELFF.